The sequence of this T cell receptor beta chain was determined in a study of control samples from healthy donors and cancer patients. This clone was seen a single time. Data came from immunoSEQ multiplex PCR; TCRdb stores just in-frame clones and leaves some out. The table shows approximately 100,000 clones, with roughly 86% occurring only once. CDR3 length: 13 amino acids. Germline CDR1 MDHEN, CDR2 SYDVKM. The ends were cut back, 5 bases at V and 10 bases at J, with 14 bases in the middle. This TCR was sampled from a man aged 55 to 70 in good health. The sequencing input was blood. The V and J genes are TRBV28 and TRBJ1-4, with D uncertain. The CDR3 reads CASSPPGFGKLFF. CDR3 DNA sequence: TGTGCCAGCAGTCCCCCTGGCTTTGGAAAACTGTTTTTT.